Described below is a single T cell receptor (beta chain) sequence and its context. The antigen is not known. Time point given: cycle 4 day 1 (C4D1), after less than 7 weeks of nivolumab. Relapse was seen in all patients after autologous stem cell transplantation, and brentuximab vedotin exposure was variable. This sample is part of a study of PD-1 blockade in classical Hodgkin lymphoma. The protocol was immunoSEQ multiplex PCR, while the TCRdb copy is restricted to in-frame clones and leaves out a portion. The repertoire holds about 64,000 clones, with about 89% as singletons. Findings of the study overall: The causes of the repertoire differences, possibly disease activity or prior therapy, remain undefined.

Trimming stripped 5 bases from V and 4 bases from J, with 14 bases between. This CDR3 has 14 amino acids. The germline V gene has CDR1 SEHNR and CDR2 FQNEAQ (reference sequence). The chain recombines TRBV7-9 with TRBJ1-1; the D is unclear. Sequencing used peripheral blood mononuclear cells (PBMCs), obtained before the fourth cycle of nivolumab. This clonotype originated in a human donor with classical Hodgkin lymphoma. CDR3 DNA sequence: TGTGCCAGCAGCGTACAAGGAAGGCTCACTGAAGCTTTCTTT. Protein sequence: CASSVQGRLTEAFF.